Each of the 21 T cell receptor beta chains below was sequenced from the same sample in a study of technical replicates of blood from several donors. Some clones are missing from TCRdb's copy, which holds only in-frame ones; the method was immunoSEQ multiplex PCR. The sample lists about 50,000 clones; around 96% were seen once. Material: T cells isolated from PBMCs. These receptors originate from a human donor in good health.

This clone has just one count. V is TRBV5-1 and J is TRBJ2-3; TRBD2 matches at 7 bases. This CDR3 has 16 amino acids. Trimming took 1 base from V and 4 from J; bases not matched to a gene: 9. Germline CDR1 is SGHRS and CDR2 is YFSETQ. The CDR3 here is CASSLTPGLNSDTQYF. The CDR3 DNA reads TGCGCCAGCAGCTTGACCCCGGGACTAAATTCAGATACGCAGTATTTT.

The V gene is TRBV5-6, the J gene TRBJ2-7; TRBD2 agrees at 13 bases. V shed 4 bases, J shed 2 bases, and the junction held 6 bases outside the gene matches. Germline V gene lookup returns CDR1 SGHDT and CDR2 YYEEEE. This CDR3 region has 16 residues. This CDR3 reads CASSEGLAGLTYEQYF. Here the CDR3 DNA reads TGTGCCAGCAGCGAGGGACTAGCGGGACTAACCTACGAGCAGTACTTC.

This rearrangement joins TRBV10-1 to TRBJ2-7; 7 nucleotides line up with TRBD1. CDR3 length: 13 residues. Germline lookup yields CDR1 WNHNN and CDR2 SYGVQD (reference sequence). Germline trimming cut 5 bases from V and 6 bases from J; bases unmatched to any gene: 7. The CDR3 protein is CASSSYRGGEQYF. CDR3 bases: TGCGCCAGCAGTTCCTACAGGGGTGGCGAGCAGTACTTC.

The chain couples TRBV10-1 to TRBJ1-1; TRBD1 matches at 9 bases. This CDR3 spans 13 amino acids. V shed 0 bases and J 7 bases; nucleotides not matched to a gene: 0. Germline CDR1 and CDR2: WNHNN and SYGVQD (reference sequence). The DNA for the CDR3 is TGCGCCAGCAGTGAGTCGGGACAGGGTGAAGCTTTCTTT. It encodes CASSESGQGEAFF.

In its sample, this clone was seen once. CDR3 sequence (DNA): TGTGCCAGCAGCCCGGGGACTCACAACAATGAGCAGTTCTTC. Translation: CASSPGTHNNEQFF. The J gene is TRBJ2-1, the V gene TRBV4-2; possibly TRBD2 for D (6 bases). CDR1 is LGHNA, CDR2 YNFKEQ, per germline. CDR3 length equals 14 residues. Trimming took off 4 bases at V and 5 bases at J, with 12 bases between the two ends.

The chain couples TRBV6-1 to TRBJ1-5, with a tentative D call TRBD1 (6 bases). The length of the CDR3 is 14 residues. Germline V lookup: CDR1 MNHNS, CDR2 SASEGT. V lost 3 bases and J lost 6, with 12 bases in between. The CDR3 loop reads CASSDPGGLQPQHF. The CDR3 DNA reads TGTGCCAGCAGTGATCCCGGGGGGCTTCAGCCCCAGCATTTT.

The chain is built from TRBV27 and TRBJ2-3, with D possibly matching TRBD2 (6 bases). This CDR3 has 15 amino acids. Germline assignment: CDR1 MNHEY and CDR2 SMNVEV (reference sequence). Between the trimmed V and J ends, which lost 4 bases and 3 bases, there was a span of 14 bases. CDR3 amino acids: CASSYIGGKTDTQYF. The CDR3 DNA reads TGTGCCAGCAGTTATATAGGCGGGAAAACAGATACGCAGTATTTT.

This chain uses TRBV7-2 with TRBJ2-3, with TRBD1 matching 10 bases. Germline CDR1 reads SGHTA; CDR2 reads FQGNSA. The ends lost 6 bases at V and 6 bases at J; junction bases unmatched: 6. The CDR3 runs 14 residues. The CDR3 loop is CASSPDRGADTQYF. The CDR3 DNA sequence: TGTGCCAGCAGTCCGGACAGGGGGGCGGATACGCAGTATTTT.

J is TRBJ2-3 and V is TRBV7-9; D is unresolved. V lost 1 base to trimming and J lost 2 bases, with 10 bases between them. Per the germline V gene, CDR1 is SEHNR and CDR2 is FQNEAQ (reference sequence). The CDR3 spans 15 residues. CDR3 DNA: TGTGCCAGCAGCTTAGATGCTCTAGACACAGATACGCAGTATTTT. The encoded protein is CASSLDALDTDTQYF.

The rearrangement links TRBV6-5 to TRBJ1-2; D not resolved. V was trimmed by 2 bases and J by 0 bases, leaving 7 bases between them. Germline lookup yields CDR1 MNHEY and CDR2 SVGAGI. The CDR3 covers 14 residues. CDR3 in DNA: TGTGCCAGCAGTTACAACGGAGCTAACTATGGCTACACCTTC. Translated, it gives CASSYNGANYGYTF.

The chain carries TRBV4-2 and TRBJ2-7; 10 bases fit TRBD2. J lost 2 bases, V lost 3 bases, and 4 bases had no gene match. Germline V gives CDR1 LGHNA, CDR2 YNFKEQ. This CDR3 spans 15 amino acids. CDR3 residues: CASSQAAGGPYEQYF. CDR3 DNA sequence: TGTGCCAGCAGCCAGGCAGCGGGAGGGCCCTACGAGCAGTACTTC.

J is TRBJ1-2 and V is TRBV19, with TRBD1 identical over 8 bases. V trimming: 4 bases; J trimming: 7 bases; junction bases outside the gene matches: 8. Germline V CDR1 and CDR2: LNHDA, SQIVND (reference sequence). This CDR3 is 14 amino acids long. Here the CDR3 reads CASSTGQGGSGYTF. CDR3 sequence (DNA): TGTGCCAGTAGTACCGGACAGGGTGGTAGTGGCTACACCTTC.

The genes are TRBV7-9 and TRBJ1-2, with 8 bases fitting TRBD1. The germline V gene has CDR1 SEHNR and CDR2 FQNEAQ (reference sequence). V lost 9 bases, J lost 2 bases, and 11 bases stayed unmatched. The CDR3 totals 15 residues. This chain's CDR3 is CASQDRELNNYGYTF. Here the CDR3 DNA reads TGTGCCAGTCAGGACAGGGAACTCAACAACTATGGCTACACCTTC. Full variable domain (rest looked up from reference TRBV7-9 and TRBJ1-2): DTGVSQNPRHKITKRGQNVTFRCDPISEHNRLYWYRQTLGQGPEFLTYFQNEAQLEKSRLLSDRFSAERPKGSFSTLEIQRTEQGDSAMYLCASQDRELNNYGYTFGSGTRLTVV.

This chain links TRBV4-1 with TRBJ1-2; D is perhaps TRBD1 (6 bases). This CDR3 comprises 14 residues. CDR1 is MGHRA, CDR2 YSYEKL, per germline. Trimming shortened V by 5 bases and J by 6 bases, and 16 bases separated the two germline ends. The DNA of the CDR3 is TGCGCCAGCAGCGAGTCAGACTACAGGGATGGCTACACCTTC. This translates into CASSESDYRDGYTF.

This clone was detected only once. DNA of the CDR3: TGTGCCAGCAGCTCGGGAGGGGGAATCGGTACTGAAGCTTTCTTT. This gives the protein CASSSGGGIGTEAFF. V is TRBV5-4 and J is TRBJ1-1; tentative D call: TRBD1 (6 bases). The germline V gene has CDR1 SGHNT and CDR2 YYREEE (reference sequence). This CDR3 has 15 amino acids. V lost 3 bases and J 5 bases, leaving 17 bases between the germline ends.

The chain recombines TRBV7-9 with TRBJ1-1; D is unclear. The CDR3 consists of 15 residues. Germline-derived CDR1 and CDR2 are SEHNR and FQNEAQ (reference sequence). Trimming left V 2 bases short and J 2 bases short, with 12 bases between. This CDR3 reads CASSLNPTFNTEAFF. The CDR3 nucleotides are TGTGCCAGCAGCTTAAACCCGACATTCAACACTGAAGCTTTCTTT.

The genes are TRBV6-5 and TRBJ2-3; TRBD2 is a possible D gene (6 bases). V was trimmed by 6 bases and J by 6 bases, leaving 10 bases between them. CDR3 length equals 12 residues. CDR1 is MNHEY, CDR2 SVGAGI, per germline. This CDR3 reads CASRLAEDTQYF. The CDR3 DNA reads as TGTGCCAGCAGATTAGCGGAGGATACGCAGTATTTT.

The chain is built from TRBV4-1 and TRBJ2-3; 7 bases are shared with TRBD1. The germline V gene encodes CDR1 MGHRA and CDR2 YSYEKL. Trimming took 4 bases from V and 3 from J; bases not matched to a gene: 10. This CDR3 region has 16 residues. Here the CDR3 DNA reads TGCGCCAGCAGCCCTGAGAGGGCAGGGGGAACAGATACGCAGTATTTT. Its protein product is CASSPERAGGTDTQYF.

The rearrangement uses TRBV9 and TRBJ2-2, with 7 bases fitting TRBD1. With 2 bases clipped from V and 0 bases from J, the junction kept 13 bases outside the gene matches. Germline CDR1 reads SGDLS; CDR2 reads YYNGEE. The CDR3 covers 19 residues. CDR3 bases: TGTGCCAGCAGCGTCCCGGGGTCCTATCAGGGGGCGAACACCGGGGAGCTGTTTTTT. Its translation: CASSVPGSYQGANTGELFF.

The chain couples TRBV6-1 to TRBJ2-2; D gene ambiguous. Trimming removed 1 base at V and 6 bases at J, with 6 bases between. This CDR3 is 13 amino acids long. Germline V gives CDR1 MNHNS, CDR2 SASEGT. CDR3 in DNA: TGTGCCAGCAGTGAAGTTGTCGCCGGGGAGCTGTTTTTT. Protein: CASSEVVAGELFF.

This sequence joins TRBV9 and TRBJ1-1; 7 bases are shared with TRBD1. With V trimmed by 3 bases and J by 1 base, 6 bases remained unmatched. The CDR3 runs 15 residues. Germline V gene sequence: CDR1 SGDLS, CDR2 YYNGEE. In nucleotides, the CDR3 is TGTGCCAGCAGCGCCACTACAGGGGCGAACACTGAAGCTTTCTTT. Encoded protein: CASSATTGANTEAFF.